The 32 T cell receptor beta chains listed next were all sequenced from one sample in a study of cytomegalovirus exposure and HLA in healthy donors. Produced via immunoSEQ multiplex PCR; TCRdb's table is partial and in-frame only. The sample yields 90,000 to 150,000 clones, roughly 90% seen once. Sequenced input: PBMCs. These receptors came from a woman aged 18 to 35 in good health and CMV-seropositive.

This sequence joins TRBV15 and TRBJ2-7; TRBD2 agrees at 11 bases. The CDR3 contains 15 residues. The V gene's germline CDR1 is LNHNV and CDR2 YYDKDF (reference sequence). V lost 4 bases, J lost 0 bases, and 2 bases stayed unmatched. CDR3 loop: CATSTSGGSSYEQYF. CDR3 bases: TGTGCCACCAGCACTAGCGGGGGGTCCTCCTACGAGCAGTACTTC. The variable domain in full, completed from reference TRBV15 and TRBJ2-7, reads DAMVIQNPRYQVTQFGKPVTLSCSQTLNHNVMYWYQQKSSQAPKLLFHYYDKDFNNEADTPDNFQSRRPNTSFCFLDIRSPGLGDTAMYLCATSTSGGSSYEQYFGPGTRLTVT.

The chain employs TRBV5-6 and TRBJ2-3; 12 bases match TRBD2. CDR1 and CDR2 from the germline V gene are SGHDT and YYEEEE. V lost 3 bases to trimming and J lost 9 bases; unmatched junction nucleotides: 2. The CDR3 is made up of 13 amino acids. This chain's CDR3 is CASSSSGGATQYF. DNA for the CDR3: TGTGCCAGCAGCTCTAGCGGGGGGGCCACGCAGTATTTT.

Written as DNA, the CDR3 is TGTGCCAGCAGCTTTGGCGGGGGGGCCGGGGCCTACGAGCAGTACTTC. As protein: CASSFGGGAGAYEQYF. The chain links TRBV7-9 to TRBJ2-7; 9 bases fit TRBD2. This CDR3 has 16 amino acids. Trimming cost V 3 bases and J 2 bases; bases outside gene matches: 8. CDR1 SEHNR and CDR2 FQNEAQ come from the germline V gene (reference sequence).

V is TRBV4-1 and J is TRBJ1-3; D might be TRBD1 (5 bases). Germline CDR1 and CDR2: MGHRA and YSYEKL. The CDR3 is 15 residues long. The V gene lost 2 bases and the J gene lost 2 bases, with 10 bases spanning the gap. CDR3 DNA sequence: TGCGCCAGCAGCCAACCCAGGGAACCTGGAAACACCATATATTTT. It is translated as CASSQPREPGNTIYF.

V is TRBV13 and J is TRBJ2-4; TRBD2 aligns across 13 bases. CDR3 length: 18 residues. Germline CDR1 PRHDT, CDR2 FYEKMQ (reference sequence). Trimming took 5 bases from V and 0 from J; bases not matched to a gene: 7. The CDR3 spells CASSERLAGGLAKNIQYF. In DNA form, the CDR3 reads TGTGCCAGCAGCGAAAGACTAGCGGGGGGACTAGCCAAAAACATTCAGTACTTC.

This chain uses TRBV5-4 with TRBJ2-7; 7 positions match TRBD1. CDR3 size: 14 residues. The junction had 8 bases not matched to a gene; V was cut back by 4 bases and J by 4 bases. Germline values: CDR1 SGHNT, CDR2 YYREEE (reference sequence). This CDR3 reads CASSRRQGAYEQYF. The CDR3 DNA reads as TGTGCCAGCAGCCGCCGACAGGGCGCTTACGAGCAGTACTTC.

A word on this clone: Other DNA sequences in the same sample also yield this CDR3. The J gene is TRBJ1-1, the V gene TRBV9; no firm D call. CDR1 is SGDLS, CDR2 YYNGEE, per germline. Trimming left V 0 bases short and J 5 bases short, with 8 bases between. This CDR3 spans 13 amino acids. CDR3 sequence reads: CASSVGGDTEAFF. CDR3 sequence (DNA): TGTGCCAGCAGCGTAGGCGGGGATACTGAAGCTTTCTTT.

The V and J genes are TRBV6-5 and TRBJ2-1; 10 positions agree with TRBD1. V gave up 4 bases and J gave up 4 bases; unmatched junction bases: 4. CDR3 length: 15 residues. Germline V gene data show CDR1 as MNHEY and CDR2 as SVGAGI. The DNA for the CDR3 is TGTGCCAGCAGTTCCGGGACAGGGGTATACAATGAGCAGTTCTTC. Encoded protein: CASSSGTGVYNEQFF.

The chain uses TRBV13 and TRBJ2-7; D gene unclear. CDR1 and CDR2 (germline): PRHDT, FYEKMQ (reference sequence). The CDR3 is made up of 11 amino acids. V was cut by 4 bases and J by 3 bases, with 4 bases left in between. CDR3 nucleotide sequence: TGTGCCAGCAGCTCCTACTACGAGCAGTACTTC. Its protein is CASSSYYEQYF.

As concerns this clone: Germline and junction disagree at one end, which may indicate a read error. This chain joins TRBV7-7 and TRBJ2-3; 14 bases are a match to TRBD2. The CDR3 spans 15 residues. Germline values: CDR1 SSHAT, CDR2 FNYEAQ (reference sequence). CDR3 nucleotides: TGTGCTAGCAGCGCAGGACTAGCGGGAGGAGATACGCAGTATTTT. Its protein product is CASSAGLAGGDTQYF.

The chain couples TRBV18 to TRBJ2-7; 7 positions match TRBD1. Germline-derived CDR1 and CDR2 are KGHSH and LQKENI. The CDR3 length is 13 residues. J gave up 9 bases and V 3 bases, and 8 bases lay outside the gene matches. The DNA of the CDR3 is TGTGCCAGCTCACCCGGACAGGAATGGGGGCAGTACTTC. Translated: CASSPGQEWGQYF.

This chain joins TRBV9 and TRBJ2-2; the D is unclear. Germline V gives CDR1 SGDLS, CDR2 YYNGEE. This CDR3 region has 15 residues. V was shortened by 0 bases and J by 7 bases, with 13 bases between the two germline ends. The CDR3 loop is CASSVGQAYGGELFF. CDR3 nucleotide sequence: TGTGCCAGCAGCGTAGGGCAGGCGTATGGCGGGGAGCTGTTTTTT.

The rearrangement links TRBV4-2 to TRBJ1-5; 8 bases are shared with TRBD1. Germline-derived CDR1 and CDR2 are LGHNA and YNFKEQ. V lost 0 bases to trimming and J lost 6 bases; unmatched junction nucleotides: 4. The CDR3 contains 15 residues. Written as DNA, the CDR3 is TGTGCCAGCAGCCAAGATATAGGGACAGGTCAGCCCCAGCATTTT. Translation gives CASSQDIGTGQPQHF.

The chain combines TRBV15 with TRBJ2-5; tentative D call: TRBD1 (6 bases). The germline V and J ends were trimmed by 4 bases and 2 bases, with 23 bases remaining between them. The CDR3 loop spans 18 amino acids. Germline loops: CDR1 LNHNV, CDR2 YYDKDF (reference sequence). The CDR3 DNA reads TGTGCCACCAGCACCGAACAGGGCCCAATCGATCGACAAGAGACCCAGTACTTC. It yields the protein CATSTEQGPIDRQETQYF.

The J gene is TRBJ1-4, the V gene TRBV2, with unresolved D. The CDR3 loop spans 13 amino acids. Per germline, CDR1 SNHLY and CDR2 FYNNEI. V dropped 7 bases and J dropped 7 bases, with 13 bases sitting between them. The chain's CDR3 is CASNLGKLEKLFF. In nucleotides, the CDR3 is TGTGCCAGCAATCTCGGGAAACTTGAAAAACTGTTTTTT.

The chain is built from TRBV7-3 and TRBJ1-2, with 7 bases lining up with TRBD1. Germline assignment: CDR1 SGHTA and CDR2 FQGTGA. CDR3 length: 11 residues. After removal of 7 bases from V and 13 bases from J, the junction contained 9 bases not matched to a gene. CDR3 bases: TGTGCCAGCACCGAGGGGGCGGATCTCACCTTC. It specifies CASTEGADLTF.

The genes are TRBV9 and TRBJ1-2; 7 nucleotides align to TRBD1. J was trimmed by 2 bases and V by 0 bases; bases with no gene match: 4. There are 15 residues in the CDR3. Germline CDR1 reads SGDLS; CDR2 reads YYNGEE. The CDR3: CASSVAGTANYGYTF. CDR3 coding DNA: TGTGCCAGCAGCGTAGCTGGGACAGCGAACTATGGCTACACCTTC.

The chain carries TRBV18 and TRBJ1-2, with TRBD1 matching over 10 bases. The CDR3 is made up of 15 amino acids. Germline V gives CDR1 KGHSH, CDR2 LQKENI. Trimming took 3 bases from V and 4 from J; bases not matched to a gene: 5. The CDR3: CASSPGTGVSYGYTF. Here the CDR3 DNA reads TGTGCCAGCTCACCCGGGACAGGGGTATCCTATGGCTACACCTTC.

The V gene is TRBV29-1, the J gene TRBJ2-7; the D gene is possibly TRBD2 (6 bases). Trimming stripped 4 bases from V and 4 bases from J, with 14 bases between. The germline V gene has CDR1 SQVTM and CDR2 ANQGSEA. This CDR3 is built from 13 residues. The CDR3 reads CSVGISGGYEQYF. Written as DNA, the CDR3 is TGCAGCGTTGGTATCTCCGGGGGATACGAGCAGTACTTC.

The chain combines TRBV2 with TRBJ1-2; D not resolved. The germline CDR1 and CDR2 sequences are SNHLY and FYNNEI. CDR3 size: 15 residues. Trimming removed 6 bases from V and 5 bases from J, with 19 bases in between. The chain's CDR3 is CASSLSILSSYGYTF. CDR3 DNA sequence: TGTGCCAGCAGCCTATCCATTCTTAGCTCGTATGGCTACACCTTC.

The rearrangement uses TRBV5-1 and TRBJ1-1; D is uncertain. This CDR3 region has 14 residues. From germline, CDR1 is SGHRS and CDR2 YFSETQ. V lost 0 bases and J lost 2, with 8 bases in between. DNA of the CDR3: TGCGCCAGCAGCTTGGAAACAGCCAACACTGAAGCTTTCTTT. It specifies CASSLETANTEAFF.

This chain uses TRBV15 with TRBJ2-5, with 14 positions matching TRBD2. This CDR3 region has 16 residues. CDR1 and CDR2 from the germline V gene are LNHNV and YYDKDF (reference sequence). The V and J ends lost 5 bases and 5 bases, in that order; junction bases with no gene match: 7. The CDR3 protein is CATSQGTSGSWETQYF. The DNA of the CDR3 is TGTGCCACCAGCCAAGGGACTAGCGGGAGTTGGGAGACCCAGTACTTC.

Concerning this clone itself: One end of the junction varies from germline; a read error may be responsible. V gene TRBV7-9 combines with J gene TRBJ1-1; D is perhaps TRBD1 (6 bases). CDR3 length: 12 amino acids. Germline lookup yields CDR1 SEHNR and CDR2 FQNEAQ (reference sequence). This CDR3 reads CASSLGAGAVLF. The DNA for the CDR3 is TGTGCCAGCAGCTTGGGGGCAGGGGCAGTTCTCTTT.

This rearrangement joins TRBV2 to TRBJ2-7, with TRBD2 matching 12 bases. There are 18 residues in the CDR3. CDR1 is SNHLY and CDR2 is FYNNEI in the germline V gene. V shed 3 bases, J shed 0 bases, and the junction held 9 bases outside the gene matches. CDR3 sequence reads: CASSEASGRARSSYEQYF. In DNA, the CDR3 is TGTGCCAGCAGTGAGGCTAGCGGGAGGGCCCGGAGCTCCTACGAGCAGTACTTC.

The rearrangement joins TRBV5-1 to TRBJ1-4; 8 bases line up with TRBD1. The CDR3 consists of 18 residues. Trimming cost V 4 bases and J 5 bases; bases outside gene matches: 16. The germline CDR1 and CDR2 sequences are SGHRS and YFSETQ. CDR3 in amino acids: CASSRGQGASVGNEKLFF. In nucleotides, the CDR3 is TGCGCCAGCAGCCGTGGACAGGGTGCCTCGGTTGGGAATGAAAAACTGTTTTTT. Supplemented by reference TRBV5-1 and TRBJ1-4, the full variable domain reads KAGVTQTPRYLIKTRGQQVTLSCSPISGHRSVSWYQQTPGQGLQFLFEYFSETQRNKGNFPGRFSGRQFSNSRSEMNVSTLELGDSALYLCASSRGQGASVGNEKLFFGSGTQLSVL.

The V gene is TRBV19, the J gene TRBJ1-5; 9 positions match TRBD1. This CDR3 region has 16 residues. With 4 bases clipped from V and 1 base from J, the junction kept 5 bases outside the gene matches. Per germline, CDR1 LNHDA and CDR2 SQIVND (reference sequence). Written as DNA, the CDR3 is TGTGCCAGTAGTAGGCAGGGACAGGGAAGCAATCAGCCCCAGCATTTT. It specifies CASSRQGQGSNQPQHF.

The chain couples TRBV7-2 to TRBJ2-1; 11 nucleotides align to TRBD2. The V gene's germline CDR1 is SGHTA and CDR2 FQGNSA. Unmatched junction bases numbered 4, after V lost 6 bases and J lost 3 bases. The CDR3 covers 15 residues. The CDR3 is CASRTSGSLYNEQFF. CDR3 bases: TGTGCCAGCAGAACTAGCGGGAGCCTCTACAATGAGCAGTTCTTC.

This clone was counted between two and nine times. CDR3 loop: CASSTGQGITGELFF. CDR3 in DNA: TGTGCCAGCAGCACTGGACAGGGAATCACCGGGGAGCTGTTTTTT. The chain combines TRBV7-8 with TRBJ2-2, with 8 bases aligning to TRBD1. Germline CDR1 is SGHVS and CDR2 is FQNEAQ. The J segment lost 4 bases and the V segment lost 5 bases, leaving 6 bases of the junction unmatched. The CDR3 sequence is 15 residues long.

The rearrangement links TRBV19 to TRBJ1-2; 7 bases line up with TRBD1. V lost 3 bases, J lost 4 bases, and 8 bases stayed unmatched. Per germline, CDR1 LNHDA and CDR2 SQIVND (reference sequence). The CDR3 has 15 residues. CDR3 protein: CASSMDSGQSYGYTF. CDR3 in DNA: TGTGCCAGTAGTATGGACTCGGGACAGAGCTATGGCTACACCTTC.

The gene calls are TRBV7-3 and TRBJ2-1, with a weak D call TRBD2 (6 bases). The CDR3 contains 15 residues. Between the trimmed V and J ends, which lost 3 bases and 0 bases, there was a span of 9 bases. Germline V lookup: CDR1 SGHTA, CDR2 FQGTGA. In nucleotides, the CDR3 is TGTGCCAGCAGCTTTGAGCGGGCCTCCTACAATGAGCAGTTCTTC. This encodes CASSFERASYNEQFF.

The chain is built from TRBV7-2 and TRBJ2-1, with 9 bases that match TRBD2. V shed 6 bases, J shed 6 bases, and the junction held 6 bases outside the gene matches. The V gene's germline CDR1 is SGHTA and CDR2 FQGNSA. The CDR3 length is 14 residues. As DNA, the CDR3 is TGTGCCAGCAGTTTGAGAGCGGGAGGCAATGAGCAGTTCTTC. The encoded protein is CASSLRAGGNEQFF.

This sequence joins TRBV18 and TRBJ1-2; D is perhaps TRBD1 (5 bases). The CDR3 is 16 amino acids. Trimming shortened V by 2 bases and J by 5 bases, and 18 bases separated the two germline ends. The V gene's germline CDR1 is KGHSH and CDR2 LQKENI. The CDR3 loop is CASSPAGGSLSYGYTF. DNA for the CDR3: TGTGCCAGCTCACCAGCTGGGGGGAGTCTAAGTTATGGCTACACCTTC.